A selection of T cell receptor beta chains follows, all from one sample in a study of radiotherapy plus CTLA-4 blockade in lung cancer. Clones were sequenced by immunoSEQ multiplex PCR, and TCRdb holds only the in-frame ones, with some missing. There are some 110,000 clones in the sample; roughly 74% occur only once, and 5% to 5.5% lies in the top ten. Source: peripheral blood, taken from a patient treated with radiotherapy plus ipilimumab. These receptors were obtained from a human donor with non-small cell lung cancer who had a partial response to radiotherapy plus ipilimumab. Each CDR3 is given with its conserved first and last residue. A row's size may be missing; if present it is once, few, many or a size class.

clone_size	v_call	j_call	cdr3_aa
.	TRBV6-6	TRBJ2-7	CASSPGVAGLEQYF
few	TRBV1	TRBJ1-6	CTSRPFMGQGRGSPLHF
.	TRBV29-1	TRBJ2-7	CSVVDRGSYEQYF
.	TRBV7-2	TRBJ1-1	CASSDQGRLNTEAFF
.	TRBV19	TRBJ1-3	CASSIGAIFGNTIYF
.	TRBV27	TRBJ1-1	CASSRTGGASKNTEAFF
.	TRBV19	TRBJ2-5	CASSPRGLYQETQYF
.	TRBV6-5	TRBJ1-1	CASSSHKTGGHTEAFF
.	TRBV29-1	TRBJ2-1	CSVGLYNEQFF
once	TRBV4-1	TRBJ1-2	CASSQVGTANYGYTF
.	TRBV7-6	TRBJ2-7	CASSPTSGGSYEQYF
.	TRBV6-6	TRBJ1-2	CASREAGGFGYTF
once	TRBV7-2	TRBJ1-5	CASSAGRGSNQPQHF
.	TRBV19	TRBJ2-7	CASSMIPGRREVSYEQYF
.	TRBV7-9	TRBJ1-4	CASEGLRNEKLFF
.	TRBV6-5	TRBJ1-1	CASRSYLGTAYEAFF
.	TRBV27	TRBJ2-7	CASAREGLAAYEQYF
few	TRBV5-1	TRBJ2-7	CASSPGDLVYEQYF
.	TRBV6-1	TRBJ2-3	CASSEAWASGTDTQYF
few	TRBV19	TRBJ1-3	CASTVGGNTIYF
.	TRBV18	TRBJ2-1	CASSRTDNNEQFF
.	TRBV5-1	TRBJ1-1	CASSPQGLGTEAFF
.	TRBV27	TRBJ2-2	CASSPTNTGELFF
.	TRBV7-9	TRBJ1-1	CASSFDSLNTEAFF
.	TRBV9	TRBJ2-1	CASSYRSSGSYNEQFF
.	TRBV28	TRBJ2-3	CASSPRLEDTQYF
few	TRBV7-2	TRBJ2-2	CASSLVSPRVTGELFF
few	TRBV28	TRBJ2-1	CASSLVSGGRNEQFF
.	TRBV7-2	TRBJ2-1	CASSVRLPIYTYNEQFF
few	TRBV5-1	TRBJ2-5	CASSRGTGKETQYF
.	TRBV2	TRBJ2-1	CASSGTSGNEQFF
.	TRBV9	TRBJ1-5	CASSSWGDRGDYSNQPQHF
.	TRBV5-1	TRBJ1-4	CASSLTQATEKLFF